This T cell receptor (beta chain) was retrieved from a study of T cells in Graves' hyperthyroidism and ophthalmopathy. Patients affected by ophthalmopathy presented a Clinical Activity Score of at least 3, a NOSPECS grade of at least 4, and disease duration below 3 months. TCR beta CDR3 region amplification was performed from RNA transcripts. HTBI primers were employed in a first-round RT-PCR of the TCR CDR3. A single record per CDR3 protein comes from TCRdb applying MiXCR to the multiplex PCR reads. The data hold a few hundred thousand distinct CDR3 sequences, with about 18% observed a single time. In this sample, this clonotype turned up many times. CDR3 length: 16 residues. Unmatched junction bases numbered 6, after V lost 2 bases and J lost 1 base. Per the germline V gene, CDR1 is SGHRS and CDR2 is YFSETQ.

This receptor was obtained from a man aged 18 to 30 with Graves' ophthalmopathy. The V gene is TRBV5-1, the J gene TRBJ2-3, with 8 nucleotides matching TRBD2. Sequenced: blood. CDR3 sequence reads: CASSLLAGMGTDTQYF. The CDR3 bases are TGCGCCAGCAGCTTATTAGCGGGGATGGGCACAGATACGCAGTATTTT.